This passage covers 13 T cell receptor beta chains from one sample sequenced in a study of human T cells and chemical hapten exposure. Time point noted: pre-sensitization, week 0. Treatment specified: therapeutic diphenylcyclopropenone sensitization with weekly scalp DPC. Unfractionated whole blood yielded the extracted total RNA. TCRdb itself ran the RACE reads through MiXCR, one entry per CDR3 protein. The profile covers roughly 50,000 distinct CDR3 sequences, with roughly 10% appearing a single time and 9.5% to 10% taken by the ten largest. Material: whole blood, obtained in connection with sensitization to the hapten diphenylcyclopropenone (DPC). The receptors come from a woman aged 30 to 39 with alopecia areata. Some clones in this sample may be carry-over from other donors' samples.

This clonotype showed up just a few times. This chain uses TRBV6-2 or TRBV6-3 with TRBJ2-2; the D gene is possibly TRBD1 (6 bases). This CDR3 comprises 14 residues. Germline CDR1 is MNHEY and CDR2 is SVGEGT. V shed 5 bases and J shed 3 bases, with 10 bases lying between them. Written as DNA, the CDR3 is TGTGCCAGCAGTGGAACAGGGTACACCGGGGAGCTGTTTTTT. Amino acid sequence: CASSGTGYTGELFF.

The CDR3 protein is CASSRETGLNTEAFF. The CDR3 DNA sequence: TGTGCCAGCAGCCGAGAGACAGGGTTGAACACTGAAGCTTTCTTT. V and J are TRBV4-2 and TRBJ1-1; 7 bases are a match to TRBD1. This CDR3 region has 15 residues. Germline CDR1 is LGHNA and CDR2 is YNFKEQ. Trimming removed 4 bases from V and 0 bases from J; junction bases left unmatched: 5.

This clonotype was counted at least ten times. The gene calls are TRBV5-1 and TRBJ1-5; tentatively, D is TRBD1 (5 bases). The CDR3 sequence is 14 residues long. V lost 5 bases, J lost 7 bases, and 16 bases lay in between. CDR1 is SGHRS and CDR2 is YFSETQ in the germline V gene. For the CDR3, the DNA is TGCGCCAGCAGACTCGGGGGAGGAGACCAGCCCCAGCATTTT. Its protein is CASRLGGGDQPQHF.

The rearrangement uses TRBV6-6 and TRBJ2-2; 12 bases align to TRBD2. Germline-derived CDR1 and CDR2 are MNHNY and SVGAGI (reference sequence). This CDR3 spans 15 amino acids. V lost 7 bases and J lost 5; bases outside the gene matches: 5. The CDR3, as DNA: TGTGCCAGCAAACCACTAGCGGGGGGTACCGGGGAGCTGTTTTTT. This encodes CASKPLAGGTGELFF.

This clonotype has a count of ten or more. The chain employs TRBV29-1 and TRBJ2-3, with 9 bases aligning to TRBD1. The trim removed 4 bases at V and 9 bases at J, leaving 5 bases unmatched. This CDR3 has 12 amino acids. Germline CDR1 reads SQVTM; CDR2 reads ANQGSEA. The chain's CDR3 is CSVARDRDTQYF. As DNA, the CDR3 is TGCAGCGTTGCCCGGGACAGGGACACGCAGTATTTT.

In this sample, this clonotype turned up many times. This chain connects TRBV6-5 to TRBJ2-7; the D gene is possibly TRBD2 (5 bases). The CDR3 loop spans 13 amino acids. Germline V gene lookup returns CDR1 MNHEY and CDR2 SVGAGI. Trimming pared 7 bases from V and 0 bases from J, leaving 10 bases between. The CDR3 sequence: CASTSEGSYEQYF. The CDR3 DNA follows: TGTGCCAGCACCTCCGAGGGCTCCTACGAGCAGTACTTC.

In this sample, this clonotype turned up many times. The genes are TRBV2 and TRBJ2-5; TRBD2 agrees at 8 bases. The V gene end was trimmed by 5 bases and the J gene end by 2 bases; junction bases not matched to a gene: 4. This CDR3 spans 14 amino acids. Looked up from germline, CDR1 is SNHLY and CDR2 is FYNNEI. CDR3 loop: CASSLLAAQETQYF. CDR3 coding DNA: TGTGCCAGCAGTTTACTAGCGGCACAAGAGACCCAGTACTTC.

This rearrangement joins TRBV29-1 to TRBJ2-1; 7 bases are a match to TRBD1. This CDR3 has 16 residues. V lost 1 base, J lost 5 bases, and 11 bases stayed unmatched. Germline CDR1 and CDR2: SQVTM and ANQGSEA. The CDR3 DNA reads TGCAGCGTTGAAGGGGCCGACAGGGCCAGTAACAATGAGCAGTTCTTC. Translated, it gives CSVEGADRASNNEQFF.

This chain connects TRBV28 to TRBJ2-1; the D gene is possibly TRBD1 (6 bases). The V gene lost 5 bases and the J gene lost 7 bases, with 12 bases spanning the gap. The CDR3 spans 13 residues. CDR1 is MDHEN and CDR2 is SYDVKM in the germline V gene. The CDR3 reads CASSPHDRNEQFF. The CDR3, as DNA: TGTGCCAGCAGTCCGCACGACAGGAATGAGCAGTTCTTC.

There are many counts of this clonotype. A much more abundant neighbour one base away suggests this may be a read error. The genes are TRBV12-3 or TRBV12-4 and TRBJ2-4; tentative D call: TRBD2 (7 bases). V was pared by 1 base and J by 7 bases, with 8 bases between. CDR3 length equals 13 residues. CDR3 amino acids: CASSLGGGNIQYF. In nucleotides, the CDR3 is TGTGCCAGCAGTTTAGGCGGGGGCAACATTCAGTACTTC.

This chain uses TRBV6-6 with TRBJ2-4, with 8 bases lining up with TRBD1. Trimming cost V 5 bases and J 14 bases; bases outside gene matches: 5. Germline CDR1 reads MNHNY; CDR2 reads SVGAGI (reference sequence). The CDR3 runs 11 residues. The DNA of the CDR3 is TGTGCCAGCAGTCGCCAGGACAGGGAGTACTTC. As protein: CASSRQDREYF.

This clonotype was detected only a few times. V usage is TRBV10-2 and J usage is TRBJ2-5; D not certain. This CDR3 comprises 14 residues. Germline CDR1 WSHSY, CDR2 SAAADI. V lost 0 bases to trimming and J lost 7 bases, with 12 bases between them. The CDR3 loop is CASSESVGPVTQYF. The CDR3 DNA follows: TGCGCCAGCAGTGAGTCAGTCGGACCCGTGACCCAGTACTTC.

This clonotype has more than one count but fewer than ten. The chain is built from TRBV30 and TRBJ1-5; 7 nucleotides match TRBD1. V shed 5 bases, J shed 7 bases, and the junction held 8 bases outside the gene matches. The CDR3 consists of 13 residues. From germline, CDR1 is GTSNPN and CDR2 SVGIG (reference sequence). In DNA, the CDR3 is TGTGCCTGGGCGACAGGGCTCGGGCAGCCCCAGCATTTT. Translation: CAWATGLGQPQHF.